This T cell receptor beta chain was found in a study of T cells in Graves' hyperthyroidism and ophthalmopathy. Study-wide results and limits: A model built on 13 V-J features separated ophthalmopathy from stable hyperthyroidism. It was a median around seven months before onset that the model predicted ophthalmopathy.

Every diagnosis used clinical symptoms, serum thyroxine and TRAb, thyroid ultrasound and orbital computed tomography. In its sample, this clonotype was seen many times. The antigen remains unidentified. RNA transcripts were the template for amplifying TCR beta CDR3 regions. Using the HTBI primer set, a first-round RT-PCR was run on the TCR CDR3. One entry per CDR3 protein, called by TCRdb with MiXCR from the multiplex PCR reads. The sample includes around 440,000 distinct CDR3 sequences, 15% to 19% of them seen just once. The source material was blood. The TCR comes from a woman younger than 35 with Graves' hyperthyroidism.

In nucleotides, the CDR3 is TGTGCCAGCAGTTTGGGGCAGCCCCAGCATTTT. Its protein product is CASSLGQPQHF. The chain joins TRBV12-3 or TRBV12-4 to TRBJ1-5, with no clear D. The length of the CDR3 is 11 residues. Trimming shortened V by 3 bases and J by 7 bases, and 4 bases separated the two germline ends.